The T cell receptor beta chain described here comes from a study of T cell responses to AZD1222 COVID-19 vaccine (dated by TCRdb to the early 2020s). For the wider study: AZD1222 recipients whose second dose came at about 4 weeks and those whose second dose came at about 12 weeks were combined into one group, since spike-specific TCR depth and breadth did not differ between the two schedules. A total of over 230 trial participants underwent TCR sequencing, of whom 200 to 220 received two doses of AZD1222 and around 26 received two doses of the MenACWY control vaccine. Enrollment into the trials was organized by age into subgroups of 18-55, 56-69 and 70-plus years, and those subgroups contained approximately 150, 30 and 60 TCR-sequenced participants, respectively.

The CDR3 regions of human TCRbeta chains were analyzed by immunosequencing. The published analysis was carried out like this. Repertoire TCRs were matched against a reference library of SARS-CoV-2-specific TCRs generated with the MIRA antigen-specificity platform. Breadth was defined as the fraction of unique TCRs that were SARS-CoV-2-associated. Depth was defined as the fraction of total T cells that were SARS-CoV-2-associated. Using the MIRA data, every spike-specific TCR was mapped to the spike region that the TCR reacted to and assigned to either a CD4 or a CD8 class. Log10-transformed breadth and depth values were compared by one-way ANOVA with Sidak's multiple comparisons tests. In its TCRdb copy, this immuneACCESS table keeps in-frame sequences only and misses some clones. Where compared with another copy, unresolved V genes explain less than half of these, and the others have no known cause. That table furnishes V, J and clone size, whereas the DNA furnished D and trimming. The sample yields approximately 140,000 clones; roughly 90% were counted once. The ten largest make up about 3% of the sample.

The time point label of this sample denotes: baseline before first vaccination. Vaccinee samples were obtained from the UK trials COV001 and COV002, which included a single-blind randomized controlled phase 2/3 trial of AZD1222 (ChAdOx1 nCoV-19) in healthy adults. For TCRbeta chain sequencing, PBMC samples were collected from trial participants at day 0 and at day 28 after the second dose. On the study overall, not on this receptor specifically: Conclusions about previously exposed vaccinees are limited, since just 6 or 7 AZD1222 recipients were seropositive for SARS-CoV-2 at baseline. Nearly half of unique spike-specific TCRs reportedly recognized epitopes outside regions mutated in the B.1.351 and B.1.1.7 variants. Because no day 14 peak-response samples were available, repertoires were characterized only after the peak T cell response. Most participants were white British and females outnumbered males, and the authors suggested that clonal diversity may have been underestimated. The 56-69-year group was small, and its depth increase did not reach significance, likely because of low power. Spike-specific TCR breadth and depth rose significantly after two AZD1222 doses compared with day 0 and with MenACWY recipients. The whole spike protein was spanned by vaccine-associated CD4 TCRs, and dominant responses were seen in regions 160-218 and 743-854.

V loses 3 bases, J loses 0 bases, and the germline ends lie 6 bases apart. The CDR3 covers 15 residues, taking in both the cysteine and the phenylalanine. Just CDR3 DNA is preserved here, 45 bases in frame from base 1. CDR1 KGHSH and CDR2 LQKENI were looked up in the germline V gene. About this clone: Its antigen target is currently unknown. Per-base qualities were not stored, and no clone one base away is much larger. At the DNA level, this CDR3 is encoded by other sequences in the same sample as well.

The rearranged chain carries TRBV18 and TRBJ1-6; matching of 6 bases hints at TRBD1 as the D gene. The receptor was derived from an adult in good health. The sample here was peripheral blood, taken on day 0 of AZD1222 vaccination. Here the CDR3 is given as CASSPDSSYNSPLHF. The nucleotide sequence is TGTGCCAGCTCACCGGACAGCTCCTATAATTCACCCCTCCACTTT.